Listed here is a single TCR beta chain. Its antigen is not identified. This entry belongs to a study of PD-1 blockade in classical Hodgkin lymphoma. Study-level background: Nivolumab was given intravenously to patients at 3 mg/kg every 2 weeks.

Profiling relied on immunoSEQ multiplex PCR, and the TCRdb table lists in-frame clones only, not all of them. Here the sample spans about 110,000 clones, about nine tenths being singletons. The CDR3 runs to 13 residues. Trimming removed 3 bases from V and 3 bases from J, with 6 bases in between. Germline CDR1 and CDR2: SQVTM and ANQGSEA. The patients all showed relapse after autologous stem cell transplantation, while their brentuximab vedotin exposure varied. General study findings and limits: Patients starting nivolumab less than 1 year after ASCT had lower diversity and were excluded from later analyses.

Here the sequenced sample was peripheral blood mononuclear cells (PBMCs), taken before the second cycle of nivolumab. The TCR originated in a human donor with classical Hodgkin lymphoma. The genes are TRBV29-1 and TRBJ2-6, with D uncertain. CDR3 protein: CSVDEVGANVLTF. As DNA, the CDR3 is TGCAGCGTTGACGAGGTTGGGGCCAACGTCCTGACTTTC.